This TCR beta chain appears in the sequencing data of a study of spatial heterogeneity in lung cancer. Study-wide results and caveats: Relative to follow-up, resection was when ubiquitous expanded tumor TCRs appeared more in blood.

Individually, TCR cDNA molecules were each labelled with a unique molecular identifier. TCRdb reprocessed the 5' RACE reads with MiXCR, giving one entry per CDR3 protein. The table lists under 25,000 distinct CDR3 sequences, 9% to 10% of them singletons, with less than 40% in the top ten. Notes on this clonotype: Its target is unknown.

Time point of the sample: blood at routine non-recurrence follow-up after resection. Whole RNA came from tumor, nontumor lung or frozen PBMC and was sequenced without being sorted. Germline V gene lookup returns CDR1 SGHRS and CDR2 YFSETQ. The CDR3 is 14 amino acids. V was cut by 4 bases and J by 4 bases, with 12 bases left in between. This receptor was obtained from a female donor with early-stage non-small cell lung cancer. This rearrangement joins TRBV5-1 to TRBJ2-1, with D unresolved. The source was PBMCs, collected at follow-up. The CDR3 region has the DNA TGCGCCAGCAGCCCGGCGGACCCATACAATGAGCAGTTCTTC. Its translation is CASSPADPYNEQFF.